These 30 T cell receptor beta chains share one sample of origin, sequenced in a study of human T cells and chemical hapten exposure. This sample's time point: patch test 1, 2 weeks after DPC sensitization. Stated treatment: therapeutic diphenylcyclopropenone sensitization with weekly scalp DPC. MiXCR, applied by TCRdb to the RACE reads, yields one record per CDR3 protein. Among roughly 72,000 distinct CDR3 sequences listed, around a tenth were seen once. The sequencing here drew on whole blood, taken in connection with sensitization to the hapten diphenylcyclopropenone (DPC). The receptor set was obtained from a woman between 50 and 59 years old with alopecia areata. Some clones in this sample may be carry-over from other donors' samples.

The chain combines TRBV12-3 or TRBV12-4 with TRBJ2-7; no firm D call. The ends were cut back, 3 bases at V and 3 bases at J, with 9 bases in the middle. The length of the CDR3 is 13 residues. The CDR3 loop is CASSFRGRYEQYF. Here the CDR3 DNA reads TGTGCCAGCAGTTTTAGAGGCCGCTACGAGCAGTACTTC.

The chain has TRBV12-3 or TRBV12-4 and TRBJ2-7; 7 bases align to TRBD1. The CDR3 contains 13 residues. The J segment lost 6 bases and the V segment lost 4 bases, leaving 6 bases of the junction unmatched. DNA for the CDR3: TGTGCCAGCAGTTCAACAGGGGACGGCGAGCAGTACTTC. Amino acids: CASSSTGDGEQYF.

This clonotype was detected ten times or more. The rearrangement joins TRBV7-2 to TRBJ2-6, with D hard to call. V dropped 0 bases and J dropped 11 bases, with 2 bases sitting between them. Per the germline V gene, CDR1 is SGHTA and CDR2 is FQGNSA. The CDR3 spans 11 residues. The chain's CDR3 is CASSLADVLTF. CDR3 in DNA: TGTGCCAGCAGCTTAGCGGACGTCCTGACTTTC.

This clonotype appeared many times. V gene TRBV14 combines with J gene TRBJ1-2, with 7 positions matching TRBD1. J was trimmed by 5 bases and V by 3 bases; bases with no gene match: 3. The CDR3 is made up of 13 amino acids. CDR1 and CDR2 (germline): SGHDN, FVKESK. The CDR3 DNA reads TGTGCCAGCAGCCAGACAGGGAAATATGGCTACACCTTC. This translates into CASSQTGKYGYTF.

This chain uses TRBV11-3 with TRBJ2-2; D gene uncertain. The germline V gene encodes CDR1 SGHNT and CDR2 YENEEA. There are 13 residues in the CDR3. The ends were cut back, 5 bases at V and 4 bases at J, with 8 bases in the middle. This CDR3 reads CASSLDPTGELFF. In DNA, the CDR3 is TGTGCCAGCAGCCTTGACCCCACCGGGGAGCTGTTTTTT. Full variable domain (remainder filled in from reference TRBV11-3 and TRBJ2-2): EAGVVQSPRYKIIEKKQPVAFWCNPISGHNTLYWYLQNLGQGPELLIRYENEEAVDDSQLPKDRFSAERLKGVDSTLKIQPAELGDSAVYLCASSLDPTGELFFGEGSRLTVL.

The J gene is TRBJ2-3, the V gene TRBV19, with 11 bases matching TRBD2. This CDR3 contains 16 residues. CDR1 and CDR2 from the germline V gene are LNHDA and SQIVND (reference sequence). V trimming: 2 bases; J trimming: 3 bases; junction bases outside the gene matches: 4. The CDR3 loop is CASSIMRLAGTDTQYF. The CDR3 bases are TGTGCCAGTAGTATAATGCGACTAGCGGGGACAGATACGCAGTATTTT.

This chain joins TRBV30 and TRBJ2-3; a possible D gene is TRBD2 (5 bases). The CDR3 is made up of 15 amino acids. The V end lost 4 bases, the J end lost 2 bases, and 16 bases lay between the germline ends. Germline CDR1 reads GTSNPN; CDR2 reads SVGIG (reference sequence). In DNA, the CDR3 is TGTGCCTGGAACGACTTGGGAGCGGCCACAGATACGCAGTATTTT. It is translated as CAWNDLGAATDTQYF.

This clonotype turned up a few times. V gene TRBV27 combines with J gene TRBJ1-1, with D maybe TRBD1 (6 bases). Germline CDR1 and CDR2: MNHEY and SMNVEV (reference sequence). Between the trimmed V and J ends, which lost 7 bases and 4 bases, there was a span of 13 bases. The CDR3 spans 13 residues. This CDR3 is CASTDSGGTEAFF. The DNA for the CDR3 is TGTGCCAGCACGGACAGTGGTGGCACTGAAGCTTTCTTT.

This clonotype was observed many times. The gene calls are TRBV11-1 and TRBJ1-5; the D is unclear. The germline V gene encodes CDR1 SGHAT and CDR2 FQDESV (reference sequence). CDR3 size: 17 residues. V lost 2 bases to trimming and J lost 1 base, with 15 bases between them. The CDR3 bases are TGTGCCAGCAGCTTATGGGTCCTTCCTAGGAGCAATCAGCCCCAGCATTTT. Protein product: CASSLWVLPRSNQPQHF.

This clonotype was counted between two and nine times. The rearrangement links TRBV12-3 or TRBV12-4 to TRBJ2-7; TRBD1 might be the D (5 bases). This CDR3 is built from 14 residues. V was trimmed by 2 bases and J by 6 bases, leaving 14 bases between them. The CDR3 is CASSLKSRRGEQYF. In DNA form, the CDR3 reads TGTGCCAGCAGTTTAAAGTCCAGAAGGGGCGAGCAGTACTTC.

The genes are TRBV27 and TRBJ2-7, with a tentative D call TRBD2 (5 bases). Trimming pared 1 base from V and 1 base from J, leaving 8 bases between. Germline CDR1 reads MNHEY; CDR2 reads SMNVEV (reference sequence). CDR3 length equals 14 residues. The CDR3 DNA sequence: TGTGCCAGCAGTTTATTAGGCGGGTCCTACGAGCAGTACTTC. This gives the protein CASSLLGGSYEQYF.

This clonotype was seen only a few times. The chain employs TRBV28 and TRBJ2-1; no reliable D call. CDR1 and CDR2 from the germline V gene are MDHEN and SYDVKM. V lost 5 bases and J 6 bases, leaving 20 bases between the germline ends. This CDR3 contains 16 residues. In DNA, the CDR3 is TGTGCCAGCAGTCCGCGTATCAACCCTCCCGCCAATGAGCAGTTCTTC. Residues: CASSPRINPPANEQFF.

The chain's CDR3 is CASSQSKVPGLQETQYF. The CDR3 coding sequence is TGCGCCAGCAGTCAATCAAAAGTGCCCGGTCTCCAAGAGACCCAGTACTTC. The J gene is TRBJ2-5, the V gene TRBV23-1; D gene unclear. TRBV23-1 is designated an ORF whose function remains uncertain. Trimming pared 0 bases from V and 1 base from J, leaving 15 bases between. The CDR3 has 17 amino acids.

This rearrangement joins TRBV4-2 to TRBJ2-7; 7 bases align to TRBD2. This CDR3 comprises 14 residues. Trimming removed 2 bases from V and 3 bases from J; junction bases left unmatched: 4. CDR1 is LGHNA, CDR2 YNFKEQ, per germline. The CDR3 protein is CASSQWEGDYEQYF. In DNA form, the CDR3 reads TGTGCCAGCAGCCAATGGGAGGGAGACTACGAGCAGTACTTC.

In its sample, this clonotype was seen a few times. This chain joins TRBV12-3 or TRBV12-4 and TRBJ2-1; D unresolved. The CDR3 is 15 residues long. Trimming removed 3 bases at V and 0 bases at J, with 9 bases between. For the CDR3, the DNA is TGTGCCAGCAGTTTCCGCAGAAGCTCCTACAATGAGCAGTTCTTC. Protein sequence: CASSFRRSSYNEQFF.

V gene TRBV7-9 combines with J gene TRBJ1-6; a possible D gene is TRBD1 (6 bases). This CDR3 is built from 13 residues. Trimming cost V 7 bases and J 7 bases, with 11 bases left between them. CDR1 and CDR2 (germline): SEHNR, FQNEAQ (reference sequence). The CDR3 is CASNRDGNSPLHF. CDR3 coding DNA: TGTGCCAGCAACAGGGACGGAAATTCACCCCTCCACTTT.

The chain couples TRBV6-1 to TRBJ2-1; either TRBD1 or TRBD2 may supply D (5 bases each). Germline values: CDR1 MNHNS, CDR2 SASEGT. The CDR3 runs 17 residues. V lost 6 bases to trimming and J lost 0 bases, with 18 bases between them. The CDR3 DNA is TGTGCCAGCAGGACCCTCTCTTGGGGGAGCTCCTACAATGAGCAGTTCTTC. Translating gives CASRTLSWGSSYNEQFF.

The chain joins TRBV7-2 to TRBJ1-2; D possibly corresponds to TRBD1 (6 bases). This CDR3 contains 15 residues. The germline V gene encodes CDR1 SGHTA and CDR2 FQGNSA. The V end was cut by 1 base, the J end by 8 bases, with 17 bases between. CDR3: CASSLERLTGGGYTF. The CDR3 DNA follows: TGTGCCAGCAGCTTAGAACGTTTGACAGGTGGCGGCTACACCTTC. Drawing the rest from reference TRBV7-2 and TRBJ1-2, the complete variable domain is GAGVSQSPSNKVTEKGKDVELRCDPISGHTALYWYRQSLGQGLEFLIYFQGNSAPDKSGLPSDRFSAERTGGSVSTLTIQRTQQEDSAVYLCASSLERLTGGGYTFGSGTRLTVV.

This clonotype was counted at least ten times. The chain is built from TRBV10-3 and TRBJ2-6, with no clear D. CDR3 length: 12 residues. The V and J ends lost 11 bases and 3 bases respectively, with 8 bases between them. Germline values: CDR1 ENHRY, CDR2 SYGVKD. The CDR3 here is CALRDGANVLTF. For the CDR3, the DNA is TGTGCCCTAAGGGATGGGGCCAACGTCCTGACTTTC.

This clonotype was seen many times. The chain links TRBV10-3 to TRBJ1-3, with a possible D match to TRBD1 (5 bases). From germline, CDR1 is ENHRY and CDR2 SYGVKD. V was pared by 0 bases and J by 0 bases, with 15 bases between. The length of the CDR3 is 18 residues. In nucleotides, the CDR3 is TGTGCCATCAGTGAGTCGGGCGGGGCAGGAAACTCTGGAAACACCATATATTTT. This encodes CAISESGGAGNSGNTIYF.

This clonotype was seen more than once but under ten times. The chain joins TRBV29-1 to TRBJ2-5, with 8 bases lining up with TRBD2. The germline V gene encodes CDR1 SQVTM and CDR2 ANQGSEA. V lost 3 bases, J lost 9 bases, and 12 bases stayed unmatched. The CDR3 loop spans 14 amino acids. CDR3 sequence (DNA): TGCAGCGTTGAGGCCCTAGCGGGTGGCGGGGCCCAGTACTTC. Amino acids: CSVEALAGGGAQYF.

V usage is TRBV18 and J usage is TRBJ1-1; a possible D gene is TRBD1 (5 bases). The CDR3 length is 14 residues. Germline-derived CDR1 and CDR2 are KGHSH and LQKENI. Trimming cost V 6 bases and J 5 bases, with 16 bases left between them. The CDR3 sequence is CASSLSGGITEAFF. The CDR3 DNA reads TGTGCCAGCTCTCTGTCGGGGGGTATAACTGAAGCTTTCTTT.

This clonotype has a handful of counts. The gene calls are TRBV7-3 and TRBJ2-1; D gene uncertain. This CDR3 is 15 amino acids long. The germline V and J ends were trimmed by 1 base and 0 bases, with 7 bases remaining between them. Germline V gene lookup returns CDR1 SGHTA and CDR2 FQGTGA. The CDR3 coding sequence is TGTGCCAGCAGCTTAATACGGGTCTCCTACAATGAGCAGTTCTTC. Translating it yields CASSLIRVSYNEQFF.

This chain links TRBV27 with TRBJ1-3; a weak D match, TRBD1 (6 bases). Germline assignment: CDR1 MNHEY and CDR2 SMNVEV (reference sequence). Trimming removed 0 bases from V and 2 bases from J, with 8 bases in between. There are 15 residues in the CDR3. CDR3 nucleotide sequence: TGTGCCAGCAGTTTATCCAGGGGCGCTGGAAACACCATATATTTT. It encodes CASSLSRGAGNTIYF.

This clonotype was seen many times. The chain couples TRBV28 to TRBJ2-7; 9 positions match TRBD2. The ends lost 7 bases at V and 3 bases at J; junction bases unmatched: 13. The V gene's germline CDR1 is MDHEN and CDR2 SYDVKM. This CDR3 comprises 16 residues. CDR3 loop: CASTPTGTSLIYEQYF. Written as DNA, the CDR3 is TGTGCCAGCACCCCCACCGGGACTAGCCTTATCTACGAGCAGTACTTC.

The genes are TRBV5-1 and TRBJ2-7, with no clear D. The CDR3 consists of 13 residues. V was trimmed by 0 bases and J by 3 bases, leaving 7 bases between them. CDR1 is SGHRS, CDR2 YFSETQ, per germline. The CDR3 reads CASSLGRFYEQYF. Written as DNA, the CDR3 is TGCGCCAGCAGCTTGGGACGATTCTACGAGCAGTACTTC.

This clonotype was detected a few times. V is TRBV4-2 and J is TRBJ2-7, with 12 bases matching TRBD2. The CDR3 is made up of 16 amino acids. Per germline, CDR1 LGHNA and CDR2 YNFKEQ. Unmatched junction bases numbered 7, after V lost 5 bases and J lost 2 bases. CDR3: CASSTLLAGGPYEQYF. DNA of the CDR3: TGTGCCAGCAGCACACTTCTAGCGGGAGGGCCCTACGAGCAGTACTTC.

Ten or more counts support this clonotype. The chain employs TRBV27 and TRBJ2-4, with a tentative D call TRBD2 (6 bases). V was pared by 5 bases and J by 0 bases, with 17 bases between. The CDR3 covers 17 residues. Germline V gives CDR1 MNHEY, CDR2 SMNVEV (reference sequence). CDR3 sequence reads: CASSPPRGTQAKNIQYF. CDR3 DNA sequence: TGTGCCAGCAGTCCCCCCCGCGGGACTCAAGCCAAAAACATTCAGTACTTC.

This clonotype was seen a handful of times. V gene TRBV19 combines with J gene TRBJ2-7; 11 bases line up with TRBD1. V shed 5 bases and J 4 bases; nucleotides not matched to a gene: 7. The CDR3 is 15 residues long. Germline V CDR1 and CDR2: LNHDA, SQIVND (reference sequence). In DNA form, the CDR3 reads TGTGCCAGTAGTTCCCTGGACAGGGGGCGTTACGAGCAGTACTTC. Translation gives CASSSLDRGRYEQYF.

In this sample, this clonotype turned up a few times. The rearrangement links TRBV7-3 to TRBJ1-1, with a possible D match to TRBD1 (6 bases). There are 16 residues in the CDR3. The germline V gene encodes CDR1 SGHTA and CDR2 FQGTGA. V lost 4 bases, J lost 4 bases, and 19 bases lay in between. CDR3 loop: CASSSTDSMGSTEAFF. The CDR3 region has the DNA TGTGCCAGCAGCTCTACGGACAGCATGGGCAGCACTGAAGCTTTCTTT.